These 31 T cell receptor beta chains were sequenced from one sample in a study of blood T cell repertoires in COVID-19. Profiled with immunoSEQ multiplex PCR; TCRdb holds only in-frame clones, not every one. The repertoire has approximately 140,000 clones, around 84% of them found once; the top ten carry about 2.6%. Sequencing was done on a sample of PBMCs or T cells enriched from blood (not recorded which). The receptors derive from a man aged 35 to 55 with acute COVID-19.

V usage is TRBV2 and J usage is TRBJ2-3; a weak D match, TRBD2 (6 bases). The ends were cut back, 10 bases at V and 0 bases at J, with 20 bases in the middle. The CDR3 is 16 residues long. Germline V gene data show CDR1 as SNHLY and CDR2 as FYNNEI. CDR3 nucleotide sequence: TGTGCCACCGTGGCTCTAGCGATACTTAGCACAGATACGCAGTATTTT. Its protein product is CATVALAILSTDTQYF.

The chain is built from TRBV19 and TRBJ2-7; a weak D match, TRBD1 (5 bases). The V gene's germline CDR1 is LNHDA and CDR2 SQIVND (reference sequence). The CDR3 is made up of 13 amino acids. The V and J ends lost 4 bases and 3 bases respectively, with 10 bases between them. The CDR3 reads CASSKQDFYEQYF. The CDR3 DNA reads TGTGCCAGTAGTAAACAGGATTTCTACGAGCAGTACTTC. Full variable domain (outside the CDR3, taken from reference TRBV19 and TRBJ2-7): DGGITQSPKYLFRKEGQNVTLSCEQNLNHDAMYWYRQDPGQGLRLIYYSQIVNDFQKGDIAEGYSVSREKKESFPLTVTSAQKNPTAFYLCASSKQDFYEQYFGPGTRLTVT.

The sample holds a few counts of this clone. V gene TRBV12-3 or TRBV12-4 combines with J gene TRBJ1-2; maybe TRBD1 (6 bases). V was trimmed by 7 bases and J by 3 bases, leaving 12 bases between them. The CDR3 contains 13 residues. CDR3 sequence: CASTLTGHYGYTF. The DNA of the CDR3 is TGTGCCAGCACTCTAACAGGGCACTATGGCTACACCTTC.

The chain links TRBV21-1 to TRBJ1-1; the table names TRBD1, a call not compared with the DNA. TRBV21-1 is described as a pseudogene. This CDR3 region has 14 residues. In DNA form, the CDR3 reads TGTGCCAGCAGCGCCCCGTTAGGGGGCACTGAAGCTTTCTTT. The encoded protein is CASSAPLGGTEAFF.

The rearrangement joins TRBV21-1 to TRBJ2-7; the DNA was not compared with TRBD2, the D call given in the table. TRBV21-1 is a pseudogene. The CDR3 sequence is 11 residues long. CDR3 region: CASSKRSEQYF. CDR3 in DNA: TGTGCCAGCAGCAAAAGGAGCGAGCAGTACTTC.

This clone was detected only a few times. This rearrangement joins TRBV3-1 (or the pseudogene TRBV3-2) to TRBJ1-1; D is ambiguous. With 1 base removed from V and 5 bases from J, the gap between germline ends came to 8 bases. The CDR3 runs 13 residues. From germline, CDR1 is LGHDT and CDR2 YNNKEL (reference sequence). This chain's CDR3 is CASSQGWSTEAFF. Written as DNA, the CDR3 is TGTGCCAGCAGCCAAGGGTGGAGTACTGAAGCTTTCTTT.

V is TRBV5-1 and J is TRBJ1-1; 10 positions match TRBD1. The CDR3 sequence is 15 residues long. From germline, CDR1 is SGHRS and CDR2 YFSETQ. V dropped 0 bases and J dropped 7; count of bases not matched to a gene: 6. The CDR3 nucleotides are TGCGCCAGCAGCTTGGCCGGGACAGGGGAAGGTGAAGCTTTCTTT. It codes for CASSLAGTGEGEAFF.

CDR3 DNA sequence: TGTGCCAGCAGCTCAGGGGAAGGGTACACCGGGGAGCTGTTTTTT. Amino acids: CASSSGEGYTGELFF. The chain recombines TRBV7-9 with TRBJ2-2, with D maybe TRBD1 (6 bases). This CDR3 region has 15 residues. With 4 bases removed from V and 3 bases from J, the gap between germline ends came to 12 bases. CDR1 is SEHNR and CDR2 is FQNEAQ in the germline V gene (reference sequence).

The V gene is TRBV7-9, the J gene TRBJ2-3, with 12 bases identical to TRBD2. Trimming removed 3 bases from V and 2 bases from J; junction bases left unmatched: 6. This CDR3 region has 17 residues. The germline gives CDR1 SEHNR, CDR2 FQNEAQ (reference sequence). The CDR3 DNA follows: TGTGCCAGCAGCTTGGGCCTAGCGGGAGGGTCCACAGATACGCAGTATTTT. The encoded protein is CASSLGLAGGSTDTQYF. Together with reference TRBV7-9 and TRBJ2-3, the CDR3 gives the full variable domain: DTGVSQNPRHKITKRGQNVTFRCDPISEHNRLYWYRQTLGQGPEFLTYFQNEAQLEKSRLLSDRFSAERPKGSFSTLEIQRTEQGDSAMYLCASSLGLAGGSTDTQYFGPGTRLTVL.

The chain carries TRBV7-9 and TRBJ2-7; a possible D gene is TRBD1 (5 bases). Trimming cost V 4 bases and J 0 bases, with 16 bases left between them. The length of the CDR3 is 16 residues. Germline V gene data show CDR1 as SEHNR and CDR2 as FQNEAQ (reference sequence). CDR3 bases: TGTGCCAGCAGCTCTCGGGCAGGGATTAGCTCCTACGAGCAGTACTTC. Translating gives CASSSRAGISSYEQYF.

The chain joins TRBV10-3 to TRBJ2-7, with TRBD1 matching over 8 bases. The CDR3 sequence is 14 residues long. Trimming removed 6 bases from V and 3 bases from J; junction bases left unmatched: 7. Germline V gene lookup returns CDR1 ENHRY and CDR2 SYGVKD. The CDR3 here is CAISRGQENYEQYF. In nucleotides, the CDR3 is TGTGCCATCAGCCGGGGACAGGAGAACTACGAGCAGTACTTC.

The V and J genes are TRBV19 and TRBJ2-1, with TRBD2 identical over 14 bases. J lost 7 bases, V lost 4 bases, and 9 bases had no gene match. Germline V gives CDR1 LNHDA, CDR2 SQIVND (reference sequence). The CDR3 is made up of 17 amino acids. The CDR3, as DNA: TGTGCCAGTAGTACTCACCAGGGACTAGCGGGGGAGAATGAGCAGTTCTTC. Protein: CASSTHQGLAGENEQFF.

The chain is built from TRBV10-1 and TRBJ1-6; D uncertain. Trimming cost V 6 bases and J 5 bases, with 11 bases left between them. This CDR3 comprises 14 residues. Germline CDR1 and CDR2: WNHNN and SYGVQD (reference sequence). In DNA, the CDR3 is TGCGCCAGCAGCGACGACGGAGATAATTCACCCCTCCACTTT. It codes for CASSDDGDNSPLHF.

The chain recombines TRBV12-5 with TRBJ2-2, with 8 bases that match TRBD1. Germline V gives CDR1 LGHNT, CDR2 FRNRAP. CDR3 length: 15 amino acids. The junction had 9 bases not matched to a gene; V was cut back by 6 bases and J by 6 bases. In nucleotides, the CDR3 is TGTGCTAGTGGGATCATACAGGGGGACGCCGGGGAGCTGTTTTTT. This translates into CASGIIQGDAGELFF.

A single count supports this clone. The genes are TRBV14 and TRBJ1-2, with 7 bases lining up with TRBD1. Trimming at V came to 4 bases and at J to 6 bases, leaving 11 bases not matched to a gene. This CDR3 contains 15 residues. Germline V gene sequence: CDR1 SGHDN, CDR2 FVKESK. CDR3 sequence: CASSPLQTGRDGYTF. The CDR3, as DNA: TGTGCCAGCAGCCCCCTACAGACAGGGCGGGATGGCTACACCTTC. The full variable domain, its missing parts supplied by reference TRBV14 and TRBJ1-2, is EAGVTQFPSHSVIEKGQTVTLRCDPISGHDNLYWYRRVMGKEIKFLLHFVKESKQDESGMPNNRFLAERTGGTYSTLKVQPAELEDSGVYFCASSPLQTGRDGYTFGSGTRLTVV.

The chain employs TRBV7-3 and TRBJ2-1; TRBD2 matches 12 bases. The CDR3 has 16 residues. Trimming cost V 5 bases and J 6 bases; bases outside gene matches: 8. Germline V lookup: CDR1 SGHTA, CDR2 FQGTGA. In DNA form, the CDR3 reads TGTGCCAGCAGCACCGCACTAGCGGGGGGCTCCAATGAGCAGTTCTTC. Protein product: CASSTALAGGSNEQFF.

The CDR3 region is CASSPDVRGTQYF. CDR3 coding DNA: TGTGCCAGCAGCCCGGATGTAAGGGGGACGCAGTACTTC. The rearrangement links TRBV5-5 to TRBJ2-7, with D maybe TRBD1 (6 bases). The V gene's germline CDR1 is SGHKS and CDR2 YYEKEE (reference sequence). V was pared by 4 bases and J by 9 bases, with 17 bases between. This CDR3 is built from 13 residues. Supplemented by reference TRBV5-5 and TRBJ2-7, the full variable domain reads DAGVTQSPTHLIKTRGQQVTLRCSPISGHKSVSWYQQVLGQGPQFIFQYYEKEERGRGNFPDRFSARQFPNYSSELNVNALLLGDSALYLCASSPDVRGTQYFGPGTRLTVT.

This clone turned up a few times. The V call is TRBV19, the J call TRBJ1-1; possible D gene TRBD1, 5 bases. V was pared by 1 base and J by 8 bases, with 14 bases between. This CDR3 is 14 amino acids long. The germline V gene has CDR1 LNHDA and CDR2 SQIVND (reference sequence). The CDR3, as DNA: TGTGCCAGTAGTATAGCGACGGCGGGGGGAGAAGCTTTCTTT. Translation: CASSIATAGGEAFF.

The chain has TRBV30 and TRBJ2-5; 7 nucleotides align to TRBD2. This CDR3 spans 15 amino acids. J gave up 5 bases and V 2 bases, and 11 bases lay outside the gene matches. Looked up from germline, CDR1 is GTSNPN and CDR2 is SVGIG (reference sequence). The CDR3 DNA is TGTGCCTGGAGTTTAACCGGGGGGTCAGGGGAGACCCAGTACTTC. Translation gives CAWSLTGGSGETQYF.

In DNA form, the CDR3 reads TGTGCCAGCAGCCGTGACAGGGTCTATGGCTACACCTTC. Translating it yields CASSRDRVYGYTF. The chain employs TRBV11-2 and TRBJ1-2, with TRBD1 matching 7 bases. Per germline, CDR1 SGHAT and CDR2 FQNNGV. This CDR3 has 13 amino acids. J gave up 4 bases and V 5 bases, and 4 bases lay outside the gene matches.

This clone was counted a single time. The chain uses TRBV7-3 and TRBJ2-1; 7 positions agree with TRBD2. CDR1 is SGHTA, CDR2 FQGTGA, per germline. J gave up 4 bases and V 1 base, and 1 base lay outside the gene matches. CDR3 size: 14 residues. CDR3 residues: CASSLNSGYNEQFF. As DNA, the CDR3 is TGTGCCAGCAGCTTAAATAGCGGGTACAATGAGCAGTTCTTC.

V usage is TRBV6-5 and J usage is TRBJ1-1; D is perhaps TRBD1 (6 bases). V was shortened by 7 bases and J by 1 base, with 13 bases between the two germline ends. CDR3 length equals 14 residues. The V gene's germline CDR1 is MNHEY and CDR2 SVGAGI. CDR3 amino acids: CASTLKQGNTEAFF. The DNA of the CDR3 is TGTGCCAGCACACTCAAACAGGGGAACACTGAAGCTTTCTTT.

The chain joins TRBV29-1 to TRBJ1-1; D may be TRBD1 (6 bases). Trimming shortened V by 1 base and J by 5 bases, and 11 bases separated the two germline ends. There are 13 residues in the CDR3. The V gene's germline CDR1 is SQVTM and CDR2 ANQGSEA. This CDR3 is CSVEVGAGTEAFF. DNA of the CDR3: TGCAGCGTTGAAGTGGGGGCAGGGACTGAAGCTTTCTTT.

This clone has a handful of counts. The junction does not match germline at one end; this may be a read error. The CDR3 DNA reads as TGTGCCAGCAGCTTTGAGGAGGGGATAGGTTTT. Its translation: CASSFEEGIGF. This chain connects TRBV5-7 to TRBJ1-4; TRBD1 might be the D (5 bases). TRBV5-7 is classed as an ORF, of uncertain function. This CDR3 contains 11 residues.

The genes are TRBV7-8 and TRBJ2-7; the match to TRBD2 covers 9 bases. V shed 4 bases and J 6 bases; nucleotides not matched to a gene: 13. The CDR3 runs 16 residues. CDR1 is SGHVS and CDR2 is FQNEAQ in the germline V gene. CDR3 DNA: TGTGCCAGCAGCTCCCCAATGGGTAGCGGGGGAGGCGAGCAGTACTTC. Translation: CASSSPMGSGGGEQYF. The variable domain in full, with the rest retrieved from reference TRBV7-8 and TRBJ2-7, is GAGVSQSPRYKVAKRGQDVALRCDPISGHVSLFWYQQALGQGPEFLTYFQNEAQLDKSGLPSDRFFAERPEGSVSTLKIQRTQQEDSAVYLCASSSPMGSGGGEQYFGPGTRLTVT.

This clone was counted once. The V and J genes are TRBV28 and TRBJ2-7; 7 nucleotides line up with TRBD2. The CDR3 spans 15 residues. Germline CDR1 and CDR2: MDHEN and SYDVKM. Unmatched junction bases numbered 6, after V lost 2 bases and J lost 2 bases. CDR3: CASSLRVAGPYEQYF. CDR3 in DNA: TGTGCCAGCAGTTTAAGGGTAGCGGGCCCCTACGAGCAGTACTTC.

This chain links TRBV10-3 with TRBJ2-7, with TRBD2 matching 8 bases. This CDR3 is built from 14 residues. V lost 6 bases, J lost 1 base, and 5 bases stayed unmatched. CDR1 and CDR2 (germline): ENHRY, SYGVKD. The CDR3 coding sequence is TGTGCCATCAGGGGCGGGGGGCAGTCCTACGAGCAGTACTTC. As protein: CAIRGGGQSYEQYF.

The V and J genes are TRBV6-6 and TRBJ1-4, with TRBD1 matching 7 bases. Germline V gene lookup returns CDR1 MNHNY and CDR2 SVGAGI (reference sequence). The V and J ends lost 2 bases and 8 bases, in that order; junction bases with no gene match: 5. The CDR3 has 14 residues. The CDR3, as DNA: TGTGCCAGCAGTTACGTCGAGGGGGCAGAAAAACTGTTTTTT. Translation: CASSYVEGAEKLFF.

The genes are TRBV23-1 and TRBJ2-7, with D possibly TRBD1 on 5 matching bases. TRBV23-1 is treated as an ORF (open reading frame) with a function not yet certain. Deletions cut 0 bases from V and 5 bases from J, with 17 bases between. The CDR3 runs to 16 residues. For the CDR3, the DNA is TGCGCCAGCAGTCAATCCCCCCAGGGCCCTTCCGACGAGCAGTACTTC. Its translation: CASSQSPQGPSDEQYF.

The chain links TRBV21-1 to TRBJ2-3; the table's D call, TRBD1, was not checked against the DNA. TRBV21-1 corresponds to a pseudogene. This CDR3 has 16 amino acids. The CDR3 loop reads CASSKVDGPGSDTQYF. CDR3 sequence (DNA): TGTGCCAGCAGCAAAGTCGATGGGCCAGGGTCAGATACGCAGTATTTT.

The chain is built from TRBV7-2 and TRBJ2-1; tentatively, D is TRBD2 (7 bases). The length of the CDR3 is 16 residues. CDR1 is SGHTA and CDR2 is FQGNSA in the germline V gene. The V and J ends lost 4 bases and 2 bases respectively, with 15 bases between them. Here the CDR3 reads CASSSWGGAPYNEQFF. As DNA, the CDR3 is TGTGCCAGCAGCTCCTGGGGGGGGGCCCCCTACAATGAGCAGTTCTTC.